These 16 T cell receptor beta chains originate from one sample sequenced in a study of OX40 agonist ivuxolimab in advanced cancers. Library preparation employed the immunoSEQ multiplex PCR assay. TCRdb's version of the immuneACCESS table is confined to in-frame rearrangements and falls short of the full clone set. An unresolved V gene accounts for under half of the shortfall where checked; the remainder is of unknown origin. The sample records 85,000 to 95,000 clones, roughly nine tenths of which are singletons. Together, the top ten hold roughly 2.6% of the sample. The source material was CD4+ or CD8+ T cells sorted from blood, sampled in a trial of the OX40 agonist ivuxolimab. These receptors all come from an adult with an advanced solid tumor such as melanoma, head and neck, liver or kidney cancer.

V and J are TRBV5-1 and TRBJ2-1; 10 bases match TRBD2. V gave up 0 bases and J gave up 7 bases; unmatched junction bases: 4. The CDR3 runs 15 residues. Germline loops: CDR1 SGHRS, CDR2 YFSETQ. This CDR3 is CASSLALAGSNEQFF. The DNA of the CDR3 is TGCGCCAGCAGCTTGGCACTAGCGGGATCTAATGAGCAGTTCTTC. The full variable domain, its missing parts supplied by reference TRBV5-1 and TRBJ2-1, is KAGVTQTPRYLIKTRGQQVTLSCSPISGHRSVSWYQQTPGQGLQFLFEYFSETQRNKGNFPGRFSGRQFSNSRSEMNVSTLELGDSALYLCASSLALAGSNEQFFGPGTRLTVL.

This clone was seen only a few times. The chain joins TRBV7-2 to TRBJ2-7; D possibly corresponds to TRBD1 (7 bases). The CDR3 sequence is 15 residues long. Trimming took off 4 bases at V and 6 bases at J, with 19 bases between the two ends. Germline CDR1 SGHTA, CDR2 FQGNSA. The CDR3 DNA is TGTGCCAGCAGCTCCTTTGGGACAGTGGGGGGCGAGCAGTACTTC. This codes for CASSSFGTVGGEQYF. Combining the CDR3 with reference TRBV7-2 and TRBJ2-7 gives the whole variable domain GAGVSQSPSNKVTEKGKDVELRCDPISGHTALYWYRQSLGQGLEFLIYFQGNSAPDKSGLPSDRFSAERTGGSVSTLTIQRTQQEDSAVYLCASSSFGTVGGEQYFGPGTRLTVT.

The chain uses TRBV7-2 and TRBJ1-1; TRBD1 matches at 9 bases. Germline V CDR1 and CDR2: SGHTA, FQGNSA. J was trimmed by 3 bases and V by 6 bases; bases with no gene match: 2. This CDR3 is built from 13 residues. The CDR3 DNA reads TGTGCCAGCAGACAGGGGGCGTACACTGAAGCTTTCTTT. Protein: CASRQGAYTEAFF.

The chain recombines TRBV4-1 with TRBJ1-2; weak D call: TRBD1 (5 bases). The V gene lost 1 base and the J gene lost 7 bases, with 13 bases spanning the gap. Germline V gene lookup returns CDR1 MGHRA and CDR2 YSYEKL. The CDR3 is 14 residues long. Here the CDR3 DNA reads TGCGCCAGCAGCCAAGGGCCCAGGGATGCTGGCTACACCTTC. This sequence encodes CASSQGPRDAGYTF.

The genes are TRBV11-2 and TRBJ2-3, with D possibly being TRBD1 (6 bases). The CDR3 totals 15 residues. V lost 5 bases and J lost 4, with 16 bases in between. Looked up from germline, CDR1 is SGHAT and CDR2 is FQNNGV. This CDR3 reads CASSLMDRRPDTQYF. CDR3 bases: TGTGCCAGCAGCCTTATGGACAGACGTCCAGATACGCAGTATTTT.

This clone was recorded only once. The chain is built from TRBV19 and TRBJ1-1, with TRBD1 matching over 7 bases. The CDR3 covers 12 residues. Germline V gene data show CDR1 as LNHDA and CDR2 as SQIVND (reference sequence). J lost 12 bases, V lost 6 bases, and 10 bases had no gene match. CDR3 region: CASRLGRGITFF. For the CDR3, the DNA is TGTGCCAGTAGATTGGGCAGGGGGATAACTTTCTTT.

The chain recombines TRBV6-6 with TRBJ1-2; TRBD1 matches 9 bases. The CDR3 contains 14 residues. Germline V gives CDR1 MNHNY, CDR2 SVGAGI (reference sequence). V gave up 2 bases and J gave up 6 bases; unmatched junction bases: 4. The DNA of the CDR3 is TGTGCCAGCAGTTACGGGGACAGGGCCGATGGCTACACCTTC. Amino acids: CASSYGDRADGYTF.

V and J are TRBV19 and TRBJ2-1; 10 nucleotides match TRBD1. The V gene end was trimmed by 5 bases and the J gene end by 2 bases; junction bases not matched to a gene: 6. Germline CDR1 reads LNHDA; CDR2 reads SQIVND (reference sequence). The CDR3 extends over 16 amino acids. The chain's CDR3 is CASSAGTGVTYNEQFF. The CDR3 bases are TGTGCCAGTAGTGCCGGGACAGGGGTAACCTACAATGAGCAGTTCTTC.

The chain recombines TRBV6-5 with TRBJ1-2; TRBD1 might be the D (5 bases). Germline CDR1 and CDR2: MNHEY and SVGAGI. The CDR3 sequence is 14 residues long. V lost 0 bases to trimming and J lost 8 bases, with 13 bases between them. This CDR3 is CASSYSYRKMGYTF. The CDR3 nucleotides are TGTGCCAGCAGTTACTCGTACAGGAAAATGGGCTACACCTTC.

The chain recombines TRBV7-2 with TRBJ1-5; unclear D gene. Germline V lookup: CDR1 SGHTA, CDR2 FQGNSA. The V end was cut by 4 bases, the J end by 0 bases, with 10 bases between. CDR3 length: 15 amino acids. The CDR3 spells CASSSRGSSNQPQHF. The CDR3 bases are TGTGCCAGCAGCTCTCGAGGGTCTAGCAATCAGCCCCAGCATTTT.

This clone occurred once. The CDR3 DNA reads as TGTGCCAGCAGTTTATATAAAAAAGAGACCCAGTACTTC. Its protein is CASSLYKKETQYF. The J gene is TRBJ2-5, the V gene TRBV27; D unresolved. Germline CDR1 reads MNHEY; CDR2 reads SMNVEV (reference sequence). The CDR3 has 13 amino acids. The V and J ends lost 1 base and 3 bases respectively, with 6 bases between them.

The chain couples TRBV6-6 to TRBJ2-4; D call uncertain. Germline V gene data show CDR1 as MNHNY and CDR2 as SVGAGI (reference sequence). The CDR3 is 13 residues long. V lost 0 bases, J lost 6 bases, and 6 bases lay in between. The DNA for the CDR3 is TGTGCCAGCAGTTACTCGCTTGCAAACATTCAGTACTTC. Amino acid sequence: CASSYSLANIQYF.

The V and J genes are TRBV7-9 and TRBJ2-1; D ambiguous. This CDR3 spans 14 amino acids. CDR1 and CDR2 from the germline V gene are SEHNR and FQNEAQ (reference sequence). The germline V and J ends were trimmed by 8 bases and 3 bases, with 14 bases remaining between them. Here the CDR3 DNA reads TGTGCCAGCGCAGCCGGTATACGCTACAATGAGCAGTTCTTC. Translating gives CASAAGIRYNEQFF. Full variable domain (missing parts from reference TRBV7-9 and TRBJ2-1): DTGVSQNPRHKITKRGQNVTFRCDPISEHNRLYWYRQTLGQGPEFLTYFQNEAQLEKSRLLSDRFSAERPKGSFSTLEIQRTEQGDSAMYLCASAAGIRYNEQFFGPGTRLTVL.

The CDR3 region is CASSSFPSGSSQETQYF. CDR3 nucleotides: TGCGCCAGCAGCTCCTTTCCTAGCGGGAGTTCCCAAGAGACCCAGTACTTC. This rearrangement joins TRBV5-1 to TRBJ2-5, with TRBD2 identical over 10 bases. CDR1 and CDR2 from the germline V gene are SGHRS and YFSETQ. V gave up 3 bases and J gave up 1 base; unmatched junction bases: 9. CDR3 length: 17 amino acids.

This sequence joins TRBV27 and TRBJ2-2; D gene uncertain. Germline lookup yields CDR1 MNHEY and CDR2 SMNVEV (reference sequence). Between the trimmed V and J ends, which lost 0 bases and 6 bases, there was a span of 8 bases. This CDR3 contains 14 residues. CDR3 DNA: TGTGCCAGCAGTTTATCGGGCATCCCCGGGGAGCTGTTTTTT. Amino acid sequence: CASSLSGIPGELFF.

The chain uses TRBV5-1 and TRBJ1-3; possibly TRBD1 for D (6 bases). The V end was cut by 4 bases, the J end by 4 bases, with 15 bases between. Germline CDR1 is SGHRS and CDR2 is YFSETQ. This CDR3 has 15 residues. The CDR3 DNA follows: TGCGCCAGCAGCACTACAGGGTTTAGCGGAAACACCATATATTTT. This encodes CASSTTGFSGNTIYF.